Described below is a single T cell receptor (beta chain) sequence and its context. Together with a sample-barcoded 5' primer, a J-beta primer mix was included in a second PCR lasting about 7 to 12 cycles. Paired-end reads containing CDR3 totaled no fewer than 2.5 million for each sample. A single record per CDR3 protein comes from TCRdb applying MiXCR to the 5' RACE reads. Of fewer than 900,000 distinct CDR3 sequences listed, 35% to 40% are singletons. These data come from a study of blood T cells in healthy people across ages. Overall study context: With template switching, about one barcoded beta molecule was captured per two T cells.

The CDR3 runs 13 residues. V lost 3 bases and J lost 14, with 17 bases in between. Germline CDR1 SGHTA, CDR2 FQGNSA. The sample taken for sequencing was blood. The origin of this receptor is a man aged 18 to 30 in good health. This chain uses TRBV7-2 with TRBJ2-1, with no clear D. CDR3 coding DNA: TGTGCCAGCAGCTTGCTATCGATACCTGGGGAGTTCTTC. It translates to CASSLLSIPGEFF.